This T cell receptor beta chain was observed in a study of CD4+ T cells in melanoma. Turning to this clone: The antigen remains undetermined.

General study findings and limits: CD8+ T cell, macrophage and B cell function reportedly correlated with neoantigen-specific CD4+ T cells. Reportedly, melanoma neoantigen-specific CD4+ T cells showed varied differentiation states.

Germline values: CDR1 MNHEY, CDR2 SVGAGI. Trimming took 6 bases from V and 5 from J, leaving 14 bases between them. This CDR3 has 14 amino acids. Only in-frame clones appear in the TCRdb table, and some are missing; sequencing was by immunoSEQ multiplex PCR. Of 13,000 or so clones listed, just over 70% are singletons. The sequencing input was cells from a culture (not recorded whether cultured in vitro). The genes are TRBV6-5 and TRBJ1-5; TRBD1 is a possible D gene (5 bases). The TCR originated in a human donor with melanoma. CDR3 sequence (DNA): TGTGCCAGCAGCTACAATGGCAGGGATCAGCCCCAGCATTTT. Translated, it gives CASSYNGRDQPQHF.